Below are 15 T cell receptor beta chains sequenced from a single sample in a study of Ad26.COV2.S vaccination and SARS-CoV-2 variants. Clones were read by immunoSEQ multiplex PCR, and TCRdb kept only the in-frame ones, dropping some. The sample holds 500,000 or so clones; roughly 87% are singletons and the top ten take around 2.6%. Stated treatment: 15 to 20 received Ad26.COV2.S at low or high dose, single or two shots; roughly 5 received placebo; per-sample allocation not given. Sample collection was performed on day 63 after the first vaccine or placebo injection. This material consisted of peripheral blood, taken in a trial of Ad26.COV2.S vaccine versus placebo. These receptors were collected from a person between 18 and 65 years old who received the Ad26.COV2.S COVID-19 vaccine or a placebo.

The chain links TRBV14 to TRBJ2-5; D perhaps matches TRBD2 (5 bases). The length of the CDR3 is 16 residues. Per the germline V gene, CDR1 is SGHDN and CDR2 is FVKESK. Trimming removed 0 bases at V and 5 bases at J, with 16 bases between. CDR3 DNA: TGTGCCAGCAGCCAAGATGGGTGGGAGATCATTGAGACCCAGTACTTC. It encodes CASSQDGWEIIETQYF.

The J gene is TRBJ1-5, the V gene TRBV6-5, with no clear D. The germline CDR1 and CDR2 sequences are MNHEY and SVGAGI. The length of the CDR3 is 15 residues. Trimming shortened V by 10 bases and J by 5 bases, and 21 bases separated the two germline ends. The CDR3 DNA is TGTGCCACCTGCGCCTCGGGATATCGGGATCAGCCCCAGCATTTT. Protein sequence: CATCASGYRDQPQHF.

Only one count was recorded for this clone. The chain couples TRBV10-3 to TRBJ2-5; a weak D match, TRBD1 (5 bases). V dropped 3 bases and J dropped 3 bases, with 11 bases sitting between them. The CDR3 length is 14 residues. The V gene's germline CDR1 is ENHRY and CDR2 SYGVKD. CDR3 residues: CAISDSQAEETQYF. DNA for the CDR3: TGTGCCATCAGTGATTCACAGGCCGAAGAGACCCAGTACTTC.

The CDR3 DNA follows: TGCGCCAGCAGCCCCTGGGCACCCGGGGCCCTAAAGAACAATCAGCCCCAGCATTTT. Translating gives CASSPWAPGALKNNQPQHF. The V gene is TRBV4-1, the J gene TRBJ1-5; tentatively, D is TRBD1 (5 bases). The CDR3 covers 19 residues. V dropped 4 bases and J dropped 3 bases, with 25 bases sitting between them. Germline V gene lookup returns CDR1 MGHRA and CDR2 YSYEKL.

The chain combines TRBV30 with TRBJ2-5, with D uncertain. CDR3 size: 10 residues. Germline V lookup: CDR1 GTSNPN, CDR2 SVGIG (reference sequence). V dropped 5 bases and J dropped 3 bases, with 4 bases sitting between them. The CDR3 nucleotides are TGTGCCTGGGGTAAAGAGACCCAGTACTTC. Translating gives CAWGKETQYF.

The chain uses TRBV5-1 and TRBJ1-1; a weak D match, TRBD1 (6 bases). Germline assignment: CDR1 SGHRS and CDR2 YFSETQ. The CDR3 has 14 amino acids. V lost 5 bases and J 1 base, leaving 12 bases between the germline ends. The CDR3 spells CASRRETGNTEAFF. For the CDR3, the DNA is TGCGCCAGCAGACGGGAGACAGGGAACACTGAAGCTTTCTTT.

V gene TRBV12-3 or TRBV12-4 combines with J gene TRBJ1-1; 7 bases are shared with TRBD1. The ends lost 7 bases at V and 1 base at J; junction bases unmatched: 3. This CDR3 is 13 amino acids long. DNA for the CDR3: TGTGCCAGCATTCAGGGGGGGAACACTGAAGCTTTCTTT. Protein: CASIQGGNTEAFF.

The chain couples TRBV18 to TRBJ2-3, with D hard to call. In germline, CDR1 is KGHSH, CDR2 LQKENI. The V end lost 6 bases, the J end lost 5 bases, and 9 bases lay between the germline ends. The CDR3 spans 12 residues. The CDR3 is CASSPERDTQYF. The CDR3 nucleotides are TGTGCCAGCTCGCCAGAGAGAGATACGCAGTATTTT.

Notes on this clone: This specimen includes other DNA sequences encoding the same CDR3. The V call is TRBV3-1 (or the pseudogene TRBV3-2), the J call TRBJ1-5, with D unclear. CDR1 and CDR2 from the germline V gene are LGHDT and YNNKEL (reference sequence). CDR3 size: 14 residues. V was cut by 1 base and J by 1 base, with 5 bases left in between. CDR3 DNA: TGTGCCAGCAGCCAAGCGGGGAGCAATCAGCCCCAGCATTTT. Its protein is CASSQAGSNQPQHF.

The chain combines TRBV12-3 or TRBV12-4 with TRBJ1-2; D not certain. Between the trimmed V and J ends, which lost 3 bases and 6 bases, there was a span of 11 bases. This CDR3 is 13 amino acids long. The CDR3 is CASSFGRIDGYTF. DNA for the CDR3: TGTGCCAGCAGTTTCGGCAGGATTGATGGCTACACCTTC.

J is TRBJ2-2 and V is TRBV7-3; a weak D match, TRBD1 (5 bases). The CDR3 consists of 16 residues. The V end lost 4 bases, the J end lost 2 bases, and 14 bases lay between the germline ends. Germline V gene data show CDR1 as SGHTA and CDR2 as FQGTGA. The CDR3, as DNA: TGTGCCAGCAGCTCCCAGGGTCCCCAAAACACCGGGGAGCTGTTTTTT. The encoded protein is CASSSQGPQNTGELFF.

This chain uses TRBV5-1 with TRBJ1-5, with TRBD1 matching 9 bases. The J segment lost 6 bases and the V segment lost 5 bases, leaving 9 bases of the junction unmatched. The CDR3 sequence is 15 residues long. Germline-derived CDR1 and CDR2 are SGHRS and YFSETQ. CDR3 nucleotide sequence: TGCGCCAGCAGTGAGGGGACAGGGATTCGTCAGCCCCAGCATTTT. As protein: CASSEGTGIRQPQHF.

V usage is TRBV5-1 and J usage is TRBJ2-3; D might be TRBD2 (7 bases). CDR3 length equals 15 residues. Germline lookup yields CDR1 SGHRS and CDR2 YFSETQ. V gave up 0 bases and J gave up 5 bases, with 13 bases separating them. The CDR3 nucleotides read TGCGCCAGCAGCTTGGGGGCAGGGGAGGGAGATACGCAGTATTTT. This gives the protein CASSLGAGEGDTQYF.

A note on this clone: The same CDR3 can be traced to other DNA sequences in this sample. This chain links TRBV3-1 (or the pseudogene TRBV3-2) with TRBJ1-1; 7 bases line up with TRBD1. Trimming at V came to 1 base and at J to 2 bases, leaving 1 base not matched to a gene. Germline V gene lookup returns CDR1 LGHDT and CDR2 YNNKEL (reference sequence). This CDR3 has 14 residues. The DNA of the CDR3 is TGTGCCAGCAGCCAAGCAGGGGGTAACACTGAAGCTTTCTTT. Translating gives CASSQAGGNTEAFF.

This clone was observed once. J is TRBJ2-2 and V is TRBV7-8, with D perhaps assigned TRBD1 or TRBD2 (5 bases each). V was pared by 1 base and J by 6 bases, with 9 bases between. This CDR3 spans 14 amino acids. Germline CDR1 SGHVS, CDR2 FQNEAQ. The CDR3 DNA reads TGTGCCAGCAGCTTAGTGAGGGGTTCCGGGGAGCTGTTTTTT. It encodes CASSLVRGSGELFF.